One sample yielded the 2 T cell receptor beta chains listed below, sequenced in a study of identical twins. TCRdb passed the 5' RACE reads through MiXCR, listing each CDR3 protein once. The sample carries 310,000 or so distinct CDR3 sequences, nearly 9.5% recorded once. These same records also appear under a second study, on yellow fever vaccine responses in identical twins.

The sample comprised CD8+ T cells sorted from blood. The receptors originated from a woman younger than 30 in good health.

This clonotype was seen ten or more times. The V and J genes are TRBV7-8 and TRBJ2-3, with D perhaps matching TRBD2 (5 bases). This CDR3 comprises 14 residues. Trimming left V 6 bases short and J 4 bases short, with 14 bases between. The V gene's germline CDR1 is SGHVS and CDR2 FQNEAQ. This CDR3 reads CASSRGSQSDTQYF. The CDR3 DNA follows: TGTGCCAGCAGTCGGGGATCCCAGTCAGATACGCAGTATTTT.

The table lists this clonotype with a few counts. The chain employs TRBV18 and TRBJ2-2, with 10 bases aligning to TRBD2. V gave up 3 bases and J gave up 0 bases; unmatched junction bases: 4. Germline CDR1 and CDR2: KGHSH and LQKENI. This CDR3 has 17 residues. The CDR3 loop reads CASSPPLAGTNTGELFF. For the CDR3, the DNA is TGTGCCAGCTCACCTCCACTAGCGGGGACGAACACCGGGGAGCTGTTTTTT.